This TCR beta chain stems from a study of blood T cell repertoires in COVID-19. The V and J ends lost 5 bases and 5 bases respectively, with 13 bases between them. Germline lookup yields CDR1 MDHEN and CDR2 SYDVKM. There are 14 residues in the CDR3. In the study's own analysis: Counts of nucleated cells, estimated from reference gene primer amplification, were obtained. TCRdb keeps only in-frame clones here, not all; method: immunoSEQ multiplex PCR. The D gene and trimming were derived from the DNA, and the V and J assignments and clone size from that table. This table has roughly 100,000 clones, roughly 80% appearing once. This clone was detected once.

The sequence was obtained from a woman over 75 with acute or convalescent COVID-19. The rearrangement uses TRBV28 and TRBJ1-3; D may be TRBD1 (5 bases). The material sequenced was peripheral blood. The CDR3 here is CASSPPGNRNTIYF. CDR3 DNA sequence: TGTGCCAGCAGTCCCCCAGGGAATCGAAACACCATATATTTT.